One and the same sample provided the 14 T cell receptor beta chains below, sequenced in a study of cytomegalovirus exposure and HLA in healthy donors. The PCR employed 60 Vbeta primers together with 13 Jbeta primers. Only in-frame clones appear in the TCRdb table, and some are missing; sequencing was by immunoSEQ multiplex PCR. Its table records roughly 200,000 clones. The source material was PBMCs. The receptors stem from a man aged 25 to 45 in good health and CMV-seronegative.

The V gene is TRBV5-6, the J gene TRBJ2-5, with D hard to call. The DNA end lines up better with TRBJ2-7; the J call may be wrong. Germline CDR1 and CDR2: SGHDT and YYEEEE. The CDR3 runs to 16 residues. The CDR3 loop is CASSLSKVPRFYEQYF. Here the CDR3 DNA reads TGTGCCAGCAGCTTGAGTAAAGTGCCCAGGTTCTACGAGCAGTACTTC.

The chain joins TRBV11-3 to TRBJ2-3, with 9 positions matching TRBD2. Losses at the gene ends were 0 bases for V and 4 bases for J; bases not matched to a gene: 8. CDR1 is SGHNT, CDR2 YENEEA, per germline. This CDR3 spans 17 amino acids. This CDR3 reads CASSLDLLAGKADTQYF. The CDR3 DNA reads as TGTGCCAGCAGCTTAGATCTCCTAGCGGGAAAGGCAGATACGCAGTATTTT.

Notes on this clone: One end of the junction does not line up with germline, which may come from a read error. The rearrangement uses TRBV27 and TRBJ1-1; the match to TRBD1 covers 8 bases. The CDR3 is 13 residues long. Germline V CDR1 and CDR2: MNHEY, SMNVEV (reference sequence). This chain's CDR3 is CASNLQGGTEAFF. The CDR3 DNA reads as TGTGCCAGCAATTTACAGGGGGGAACTGAAGCTTTCTTT.

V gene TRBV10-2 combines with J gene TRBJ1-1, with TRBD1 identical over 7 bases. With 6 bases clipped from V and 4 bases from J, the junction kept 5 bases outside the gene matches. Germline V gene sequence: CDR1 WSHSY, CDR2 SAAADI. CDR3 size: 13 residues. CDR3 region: CASRNTGATEAFF. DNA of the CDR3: TGCGCCAGCAGAAACACAGGGGCCACTGAAGCTTTCTTT.

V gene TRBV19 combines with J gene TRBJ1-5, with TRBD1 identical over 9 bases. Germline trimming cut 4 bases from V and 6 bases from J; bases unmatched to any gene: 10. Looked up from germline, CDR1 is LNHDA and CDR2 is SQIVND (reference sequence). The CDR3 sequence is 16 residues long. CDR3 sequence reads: CASSSVTGGWGQPQHF. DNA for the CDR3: TGTGCCAGTAGTAGTGTCACAGGGGGCTGGGGTCAGCCCCAGCATTTT.

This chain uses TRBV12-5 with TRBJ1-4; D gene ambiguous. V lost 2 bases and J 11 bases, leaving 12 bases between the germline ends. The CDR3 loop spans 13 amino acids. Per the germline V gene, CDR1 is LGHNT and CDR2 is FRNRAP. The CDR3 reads CASGLIAPGKLFF. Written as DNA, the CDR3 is TGTGCTAGTGGTTTGATCGCTCCGGGGAAACTGTTTTTT.

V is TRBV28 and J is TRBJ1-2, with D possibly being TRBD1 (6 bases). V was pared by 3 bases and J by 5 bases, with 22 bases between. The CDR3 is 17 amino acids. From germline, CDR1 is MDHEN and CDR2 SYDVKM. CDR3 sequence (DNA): TGTGCCAGCAGTTTTTTGGGCCAGGGGCTTGGGCCTTATGGCTACACCTTC. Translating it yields CASSFLGQGLGPYGYTF.

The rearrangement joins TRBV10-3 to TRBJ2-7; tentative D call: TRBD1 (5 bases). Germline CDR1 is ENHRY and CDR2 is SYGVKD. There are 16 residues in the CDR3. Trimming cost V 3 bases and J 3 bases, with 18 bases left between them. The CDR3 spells CAISDPGQGVGYEQYF. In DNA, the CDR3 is TGTGCCATCAGTGACCCCGGGCAAGGGGTAGGCTACGAGCAGTACTTC.

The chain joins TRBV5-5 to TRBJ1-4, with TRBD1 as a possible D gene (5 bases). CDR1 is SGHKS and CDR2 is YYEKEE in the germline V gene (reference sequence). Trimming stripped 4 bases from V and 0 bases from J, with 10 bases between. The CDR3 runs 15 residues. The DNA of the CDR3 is TGTGCCAGCAGCCGCCCGGGGGCAACTAATGAAAAACTGTTTTTT. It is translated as CASSRPGATNEKLFF.

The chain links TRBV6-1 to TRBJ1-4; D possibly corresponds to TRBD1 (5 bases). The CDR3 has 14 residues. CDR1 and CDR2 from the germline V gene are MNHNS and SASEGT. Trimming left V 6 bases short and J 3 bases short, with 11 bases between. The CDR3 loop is CASRLTGANEKLFF. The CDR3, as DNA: TGTGCCAGCAGACTCACAGGAGCTAATGAAAAACTGTTTTTT.

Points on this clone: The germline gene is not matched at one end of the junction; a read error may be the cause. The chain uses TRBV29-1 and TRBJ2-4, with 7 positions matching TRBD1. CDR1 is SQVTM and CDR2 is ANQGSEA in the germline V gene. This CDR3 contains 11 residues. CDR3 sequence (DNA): TGCAGCGTGGAAGACATGAGGGGGCAATACTTC. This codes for CSVEDMRGQYF.

The CDR3 coding sequence is TGTGCCAGCAGGCCAGACAGGGGGGACGGGATGAACACTGAAGCTTTCTTT. Protein sequence: CASRPDRGDGMNTEAFF. The chain links TRBV27 to TRBJ1-1; TRBD1 matches 9 bases. Per germline, CDR1 MNHEY and CDR2 SMNVEV (reference sequence). Germline trimming cut 6 bases from V and 0 bases from J; bases unmatched to any gene: 11. The CDR3 totals 17 residues.

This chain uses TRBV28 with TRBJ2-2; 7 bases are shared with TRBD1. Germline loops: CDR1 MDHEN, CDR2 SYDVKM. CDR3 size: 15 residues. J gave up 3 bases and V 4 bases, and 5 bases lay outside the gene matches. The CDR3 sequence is CASSSLDRDTGELFF. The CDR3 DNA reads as TGTGCCAGCAGTTCCCTCGACAGGGACACCGGGGAGCTGTTTTTT.

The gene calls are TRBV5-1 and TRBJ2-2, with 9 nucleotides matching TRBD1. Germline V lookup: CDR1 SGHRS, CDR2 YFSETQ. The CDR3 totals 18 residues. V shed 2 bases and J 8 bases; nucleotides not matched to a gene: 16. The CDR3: CASSFLVGTGTNVGELFF. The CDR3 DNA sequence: TGCGCCAGCAGCTTCCTAGTCGGGACAGGGACAAATGTGGGGGAGCTGTTTTTT.